This T cell receptor (beta chain) was retrieved from a study of T-cell reconstitution after alpha-beta-depleted transplantation in children. This clonotype has just one count. A TCRbeta library incorporating unique molecular identifiers was prepared. TCRdb passed the PCR reads through MiXCR, listing each CDR3 protein once. The sample lists under 250,000 distinct CDR3 sequences, roughly 25% occurring once. The clonotype was recovered from a female patient between 2 and 10 years old who had a stem cell transplant for congenital amegakaryocytic thrombocytopenia, so the T cells may come from the graft donor. The specimen comprised PBMCs, mostly from graft donor cells, sampled 360 days after TCRalphabeta/CD19-depleted stem cell transplant.

Here the CDR3 DNA reads TGCGCCAGCAGCTTGACCTCACAGGGTTTTGACATTCAGTACTTC. Translating gives CASSLTSQGFDIQYF. V usage is TRBV5-1 and J usage is TRBJ2-4; D might be TRBD1 (6 bases). The germline V gene encodes CDR1 SGHRS and CDR2 YFSETQ. V was trimmed by 1 base and J by 8 bases, leaving 16 bases between them. CDR3 length: 15 amino acids.